The T cell receptor (beta chain) under discussion was sequenced for a study of cytomegalovirus exposure and HLA in healthy donors. Study overall: Early released data comprised 80 million to 90 million unique TCRs from HLA-typed donors.

Germline loops: CDR1 MGHRA, CDR2 YSYEKL. J lost 2 bases, V lost 4 bases, and 1 base had no gene match. The CDR3 runs to 14 residues. General study findings and limits: In a later analysis, at a false discovery rate of 0.05, about 15,000 TCR beta sequences were associated with HLA alleles. Most sequenced TCRs were rare (though some public TCRs occurred in many donors).

This clone occurred once. What it recognizes is unknown. Vbeta (60) and Jbeta (13) primers were used in the PCR. Only in-frame clones appear in the TCRdb table, and some are missing; sequencing was by immunoSEQ multiplex PCR. The sample lists around 140,000 clones; around 80% were seen once. V gene TRBV4-1 combines with J gene TRBJ2-7; the match to TRBD2 covers 11 bases. The TCR originated in a man aged 40-50 years in good health and CMV-seronegative. The sequencing sample was made of PBMCs. As DNA, the CDR3 is TGCGCCAGCAGCCGTAGCGGGGGGGCCTACGAGCAGTACTTC. It encodes CASSRSGGAYEQYF.